This TCR beta chain was recorded in a study of CD8 T cells in ankylosing spondylitis. Study findings and constraints: Researchers reportedly found disease-linked clones significantly enriched in matched ankylosing spondylitis synovial fluid. In synovial fluid and blood from reactive arthritis, some motif variants were previously reported. A motif of several highly homologous TCR beta variants was seen as apparently characteristic of ankylosing spondylitis blood.

The authors made TCR beta libraries by quantitative 5'-RACE with molecular barcodes. TCRdb re-derived calls from the 5' RACE reads in MiXCR, one entry per CDR3 protein. The sample yields 250,000 to 350,000 distinct CDR3 sequences, roughly 8% seen once. For this clonotype: Its antigen remains unknown.

The material sequenced was blood, either unsorted or a sorted T cell fraction (not recorded which). The clonotype was recovered from a male donor with ankylosing spondylitis.

DNA of the CDR3: TGTGCCAGCAGTCGGGACAGGGAGCTGACCCAGTACTTC. It is translated as CASSRDRELTQYF. The V call is TRBV6-1, the J call TRBJ2-5, with 9 bases aligning to TRBD1. Unmatched junction bases numbered 5, after V lost 5 bases and J lost 7 bases. The CDR3 covers 13 residues. Germline values: CDR1 MNHNS, CDR2 SASEGT.